Included here is one TCR beta chain sequence, with context. What this receptor recognizes is not known. Base qualities are not provided; no much larger clone lies one nucleotide away. The CDR3 regions of human TCRbeta chains were subjected to immunosequencing. In the paper's pipeline: Repertoire TCRs were checked for matches against a reference library of SARS-CoV-2-specific TCRs that had been generated using the MIRA antigen-specificity platform. Breadth meant the fraction of unique TCRs that were SARS-CoV-2-associated, whereas depth meant the fraction of total T cells that were SARS-CoV-2-associated. Using the MIRA data, each spike-specific TCR was assigned both to the spike region to which the TCR was reactive and to a CD4 or CD8 class. Log10-transformed breadth and depth values were compared by one-way ANOVA with Sidak's multiple comparisons tests. TCRdb mirrors the immuneACCESS table, restricted to in-frame sequences. Some clones are absent from its copies; in checked studies, under half trace to an unresolved V gene, and the reason for the others is unknown. V and J calls plus clone size are reproduced from that table; the DNA served to infer D and trimming. The sample has 80,000 or so clones on record, 90% to 95% of them singletons. Of the sample, 4.5% falls within the top ten clones.

For CDR1 and CDR2, the germline V gene (reference sequence) lists DFQATT and SNEGSKA. The CDR3 has 11 amino acids, counting the end cysteine and phenylalanine. The entry retains the CDR3 DNA only, 33 bases that are in frame from base 1. Trimming removed 5 bases from V and 4 bases from J, leaving 9 bases between the germline ends. This entry belongs to a study of T cell responses to AZD1222 COVID-19 vaccine (dated by TCRdb to 2020 to 2023). About the investigation overall: A total of just over 230 trial participants underwent TCR sequencing, of whom about 200 received two doses of AZD1222 and approximately 25 received two doses of the MenACWY control vaccine. Trial participants were enrolled by age into subgroups of 18-55, 56-69 and 70-plus years, and roughly 150, 30 and 60 TCR-sequenced participants, respectively, were included in these subgroups.

This specimen's time point label, per the study, means: baseline before first vaccination. The sample's treatment or condition, from its label and the paper: meningococcal conjugate vaccine given as trial control. Vaccinee samples were obtained from the UK trials COV001 and COV002, which included a single-blind randomized controlled phase 2/3 trial of AZD1222 (ChAdOx1 nCoV-19) in healthy adults. Trial participant PBMC samples were collected at day 0 and day 28 after the second dose for TCRbeta chain sequencing. The paper's findings and limits, for the study overall: Conclusions about previously exposed vaccinees are limited, since just six AZD1222 recipients were seropositive for SARS-CoV-2 at baseline. Participants were mostly white British and included more females than males, and it was suggested by the authors that clonal diversity may have been underestimated. In the small 56-69-year group, the increase in depth fell short of significance, most likely because of low power. Nearly half of unique spike-specific TCRs reportedly recognized epitopes outside regions mutated in the B.1.351 and B.1.1.7 variants. Because no day 14 peak-response samples were available, the repertoires could be characterized only after the peak T cell response. A significant rise in spike-specific TCR breadth and depth was observed after two AZD1222 doses relative to day 0 and relative to MenACWY recipients. The vaccine-associated CD4 TCRs covered the entire spike protein, and the dominant responses fell in regions 160-218 and 743-854.

The chain joins TRBV20-1 to TRBJ2-7; the D segment could be TRBD1, given 5 matching bases. This sequence originates from an adult in good health. The material was peripheral blood, obtained on day 0 of MenACWY control vaccination. The CDR3 corresponds to CSARAGYEQYF. The sequence in DNA is TGCAGTGCTCGGGCAGGGTACGAGCAGTACTTC.